These 12 T cell receptor beta chains came from one sample sequenced in a study of blood T cell repertoires in COVID-19. Assay: immunoSEQ multiplex PCR; the TCRdb copy retains only in-frame clones and omits some. The table includes about 200,000 clones, 80% detected once. The source material was peripheral blood. The receptors were sampled from a woman in her sixties or seventies with acute or convalescent COVID-19.

The chain links TRBV9 to TRBJ2-2; 9 nucleotides agree with TRBD1. Germline CDR1 is SGDLS and CDR2 is YYNGEE. CDR3 size: 15 residues. V dropped 3 bases and J dropped 7; count of bases not matched to a gene: 7. This CDR3 is CASSARTGVSGELFF. The CDR3 DNA sequence: TGTGCCAGCAGCGCACGGACAGGGGTGAGCGGGGAGCTGTTTTTT.

The rearrangement joins TRBV2 to TRBJ1-2; D remains unclear. The CDR3 extends over 14 amino acids. Trimming removed 1 base at V and 0 bases at J, with 6 bases between. CDR1 and CDR2 (germline): SNHLY, FYNNEI. The CDR3 is CASSEGRTNYGYTF. CDR3 nucleotide sequence: TGTGCCAGCAGTGAAGGGCGGACTAACTATGGCTACACCTTC.

The V gene is TRBV28, the J gene TRBJ2-2; D might be TRBD2 (5 bases). V dropped 7 bases and J dropped 4 bases, with 25 bases sitting between them. CDR1 and CDR2 from the germline V gene are MDHEN and SYDVKM. The CDR3 has 18 amino acids. The CDR3 DNA reads TGTGCCAGCATCAAAGGCGGACTGGTCTCTTCGAGCACCGGGGAGCTGTTTTTT. It is translated as CASIKGGLVSSSTGELFF.

The gene calls are TRBV27 and TRBJ2-7; TRBD1 matches 9 bases. Germline V gene sequence: CDR1 MNHEY, CDR2 SMNVEV (reference sequence). With 8 bases clipped from V and 0 bases from J, the junction kept 5 bases outside the gene matches. The length of the CDR3 is 14 residues. The CDR3 here is CASANRGHSYEQYF. DNA for the CDR3: TGTGCCAGCGCGAACAGGGGGCACTCCTACGAGCAGTACTTC.

The J gene is TRBJ2-1, the V gene TRBV5-6, with unresolved D. CDR1 is SGHDT, CDR2 YYEEEE, per germline. V was clipped by 4 bases and J by 3 bases, with 17 bases between them. This CDR3 contains 16 residues. For the CDR3, the DNA is TGTGCCAGCAGCAAGTATTCTAGAGGTGTCTACAATGAGCAGTTCTTC. Its translation is CASSKYSRGVYNEQFF.

The gene calls are TRBV28 and TRBJ1-1; 10 nucleotides align to TRBD1. After removal of 2 bases from V and 4 bases from J, the junction contained 4 bases not matched to a gene. This CDR3 region has 15 residues. In germline, CDR1 is MDHEN, CDR2 SYDVKM. The CDR3 region is CASSLGTGESTEAFF. CDR3 sequence (DNA): TGTGCCAGCAGTTTAGGGACAGGGGAGAGCACTGAAGCTTTCTTT.

The chain has TRBV6-5 and TRBJ2-7; no clear D. The V end lost 7 bases, the J end lost 3 bases, and 13 bases lay between the germline ends. This CDR3 has 13 amino acids. In germline, CDR1 is MNHEY, CDR2 SVGAGI. The CDR3 DNA sequence: TGTGCCAGCAAAGTACACCCAGGCTACGAGCAGTACTTC. It specifies CASKVHPGYEQYF.

This chain joins TRBV6-5 and TRBJ2-1, with a possible D match to TRBD1 (6 bases). The germline CDR1 and CDR2 sequences are MNHEY and SVGAGI. Trimming removed 0 bases at V and 6 bases at J, with 12 bases between. This CDR3 is built from 15 residues. As DNA, the CDR3 is TGTGCCAGCAGTTACTCTGGACAGATTGCCAATGAGCAGTTCTTC. It specifies CASSYSGQIANEQFF.

The chain employs TRBV11-2 and TRBJ1-4, with D possibly TRBD1 on 5 matching bases. This CDR3 is 15 amino acids long. The ends were cut back, 5 bases at V and 8 bases at J, with 18 bases in the middle. CDR1 is SGHAT and CDR2 is FQNNGV in the germline V gene. CDR3 protein: CASSQRGQMGEKLFF. The CDR3 DNA is TGTGCCAGCAGCCAGCGAGGACAAATGGGCGAAAAACTGTTTTTT.

Only a few counts were recorded for this clone. This sequence joins TRBV5-1 and TRBJ2-1; 8 bases map to TRBD2. The CDR3 covers 15 residues. Germline V gives CDR1 SGHRS, CDR2 YFSETQ. The V gene end was trimmed by 4 bases and the J gene end by 6 bases; junction bases not matched to a gene: 9. CDR3 DNA: TGCGCCAGCAGCCCACTAGCGGTCCCTTCCAATGAGCAGTTCTTC. It codes for CASSPLAVPSNEQFF.

The V gene is TRBV18, the J gene TRBJ1-3; unclear D gene. V lost 3 bases and J 3 bases, leaving 9 bases between the germline ends. Germline CDR1 KGHSH, CDR2 LQKENI. CDR3 length equals 14 residues. The CDR3 sequence: CASSPGSGGNTIYF. In DNA, the CDR3 is TGTGCCAGCTCACCGGGTTCAGGTGGAAACACCATATATTTT.

The J gene is TRBJ2-7, the V gene TRBV5-4, with TRBD2 identical over 7 bases. The J segment lost 2 bases and the V segment lost 0 bases, leaving 5 bases of the junction unmatched. Per germline, CDR1 SGHNT and CDR2 YYREEE (reference sequence). The CDR3 loop spans 15 amino acids. DNA of the CDR3: TGTGCCAGCAGCTTGGCCCGGACTAGTACCTACGAGCAGTACTTC. Encoded protein: CASSLARTSTYEQYF.